The 30 T cell receptor beta chains reported below all come from one sample, sequenced in a study of technical replicates of blood from a few donors. Method: immunoSEQ multiplex PCR; TCRdb's copy keeps in-frame clones and lacks some. The profile shows approximately 89,000 clones, approximately 94% of them singletons. Sequences were obtained from T cells isolated from PBMCs. The source is a human donor in good health.

The chain joins TRBV9 to TRBJ2-7; tentatively, D is TRBD1 (7 bases). Trimming pared 0 bases from V and 5 bases from J, leaving 15 bases between. This CDR3 has 15 amino acids. The V gene's germline CDR1 is SGDLS and CDR2 YYNGEE. CDR3 sequence: CASSVGSGGYNEQYF. CDR3 in DNA: TGTGCCAGCAGCGTAGGTTCAGGGGGGTACAACGAGCAGTACTTC.

The genes are TRBV5-1 and TRBJ2-1; 12 nucleotides align to TRBD2. Germline trimming cut 1 base from V and 6 bases from J; bases unmatched to any gene: 5. CDR1 is SGHRS and CDR2 is YFSETQ in the germline V gene. The CDR3 spans 16 residues. CDR3 amino acids: CASSLRLAGGGNEQFF. In nucleotides, the CDR3 is TGCGCCAGCAGCTTGAGGCTAGCGGGAGGGGGCAATGAGCAGTTCTTC.

This clone was recorded once. The CDR3 coding sequence is TGTGCCAGCAGCTCACAGGGGACAGGGCTCGCTTTCTTT. Its protein is CASSSQGTGLAFF. The chain joins TRBV28 to TRBJ1-1; 9 nucleotides align to TRBD1. Germline trimming cut 6 bases from V and 11 bases from J; bases unmatched to any gene: 10. This CDR3 contains 13 residues. CDR1 MDHEN and CDR2 SYDVKM come from the germline V gene.

J is TRBJ2-7 and V is TRBV27, with a possible D match to TRBD1 (7 bases). The CDR3 covers 14 residues. Trimming took 5 bases from V and 2 from J, leaving 13 bases between them. Germline V CDR1 and CDR2: MNHEY, SMNVEV (reference sequence). The DNA of the CDR3 is TGTGCCAGCAGTAGACAGGGACTCGCCTACGAGCAGTACTTC. Translated: CASSRQGLAYEQYF.

The J gene is TRBJ1-4, the V gene TRBV29-1, with 10 positions matching TRBD1. The CDR3 runs 13 residues. Germline V gives CDR1 SQVTM, CDR2 ANQGSEA. Trimming took 6 bases from V and 11 from J; bases not matched to a gene: 9. CDR3 sequence reads: CSVAGTGEGKLFF. The CDR3 coding sequence is TGCAGCGTGGCCGGGACAGGGGAAGGGAAACTGTTTTTT.

This chain connects TRBV25-1 to TRBJ1-2, with 7 bases matching TRBD1. V was pared by 2 bases and J by 4 bases, with 4 bases of the junction left unmatched. The CDR3 consists of 14 residues. The germline CDR1 and CDR2 sequences are MGHDK and SYGVNS. The CDR3 sequence is CASSERDRLYGYTF. The DNA of the CDR3 is TGTGCCAGCAGTGAACGGGACAGACTCTATGGCTACACCTTC.

V gene TRBV27 combines with J gene TRBJ1-5; D uncertain. CDR3 length equals 13 residues. The germline gives CDR1 MNHEY, CDR2 SMNVEV (reference sequence). V lost 6 bases and J 3 bases, leaving 9 bases between the germline ends. This CDR3 is CASRPLNNQPQHF. The CDR3 DNA reads as TGTGCCAGCAGGCCGCTAAACAATCAGCCCCAGCATTTT.

The V gene is TRBV10-3, the J gene TRBJ2-7; D is possibly TRBD2 (5 bases). This CDR3 has 14 residues. The germline V and J ends were trimmed by 2 bases and 4 bases, with 12 bases remaining between them. The germline CDR1 and CDR2 sequences are ENHRY and SYGVKD. CDR3 coding DNA: TGTGCCATCAGTGAGGCGTGGGAGTGGTACGAGCAGTACTTC. This translates into CAISEAWEWYEQYF.

CDR3 coding DNA: TGTGCCAGCAGGTCTCAGGGGAGAGGCGTGAATCAGCCCCAGCATTTT. It yields the protein CASRSQGRGVNQPQHF. The chain is built from TRBV6-6 and TRBJ1-5, with D possibly TRBD1 on 6 matching bases. V dropped 6 bases and J dropped 4 bases, with 19 bases sitting between them. Germline V lookup: CDR1 MNHNY, CDR2 SVGAGI (reference sequence). CDR3 length equals 16 residues.

The chain is built from TRBV4-3 and TRBJ2-3; perhaps TRBD2 as D (5 bases). Trimming took 2 bases from V and 4 from J, leaving 7 bases between them. CDR3 length equals 13 residues. CDR1 is LGHNA, CDR2 YSLEER, per germline. In DNA, the CDR3 is TGCGCCAGCAGCCAACGGAGGCCAGATACGCAGTATTTT. Its translation is CASSQRRPDTQYF.

The chain combines TRBV6-1 with TRBJ2-7, with 7 nucleotides matching TRBD1. CDR1 MNHNS and CDR2 SASEGT come from the germline V gene. This CDR3 region has 15 residues. J lost 4 bases, V lost 6 bases, and 12 bases had no gene match. The CDR3 DNA follows: TGTGCCAGCAGCGAGGGTTTCGGCAGGGGGTACGAGCAGTACTTC. It is translated as CASSEGFGRGYEQYF.

The chain couples TRBV19 to TRBJ2-3, with TRBD2 matching 7 bases. This CDR3 contains 14 residues. Unmatched junction bases numbered 13, after V lost 9 bases and J lost 7 bases. Germline values: CDR1 LNHDA, CDR2 SQIVND (reference sequence). The CDR3 DNA reads as TGTGCCAGCTCCACGGGACTACCACAACATACGCAGTATTTT. This translates into CASSTGLPQHTQYF.

About this clone: The germline gene is not matched at one end of the junction; a read error may be the cause. V usage is TRBV7-2 and J usage is TRBJ2-7; D unresolved. This CDR3 contains 16 residues. Germline V gene lookup returns CDR1 SGHTA and CDR2 FQGNSA. The CDR3 here is CASRLDAGPIPYEQYF. The CDR3 DNA reads TGTGCCAGCAGATTAGATGCAGGTCCAATCCCCTACGAGCAGTACTTC.

This chain uses TRBV30 with TRBJ1-5; D is unclear. V lost 3 bases to trimming and J lost 5 bases, with 11 bases between them. The CDR3 contains 13 residues. Germline CDR1 is GTSNPN and CDR2 is SVGIG (reference sequence). The CDR3: CAWSRDWDQPQHF. CDR3 coding DNA: TGTGCCTGGAGCCGCGACTGGGATCAGCCCCAGCATTTT.

This clone has more than one count but fewer than ten. J is TRBJ2-2 and V is TRBV29-1; D uncertain. The V end lost 1 base, the J end lost 5 bases, and 8 bases lay between the germline ends. CDR3 length: 13 amino acids. Looked up from germline, CDR1 is SQVTM and CDR2 is ANQGSEA. CDR3 region: CSVEGLRTGELFF. In DNA, the CDR3 is TGCAGCGTTGAAGGTTTGAGGACCGGGGAGCTGTTTTTT.

The chain uses TRBV12-2 and TRBJ2-7; the D call in the table, TRBD1, was not verified against the DNA. TRBV12-2 is deemed a pseudogene. This CDR3 has 15 residues. The CDR3 bases are TGTGCAAGTCGCCCAGGGACAGGGGGCGACTACGAGCAGTACTTC. Protein: CASRPGTGGDYEQYF.

The chain carries TRBV7-9 and TRBJ2-1; 13 nucleotides agree with TRBD2. The trim removed 5 bases at V and 9 bases at J, leaving 10 bases unmatched. The CDR3 length is 16 residues. From germline, CDR1 is SEHNR and CDR2 FQNEAQ (reference sequence). CDR3: CASSPRRTSGSFEQFF. DNA for the CDR3: TGTGCCAGCAGCCCCCGTAGGACTAGCGGGAGTTTTGAGCAGTTCTTC.

The CDR3 protein is CANRTGTGAQALGFTEAFF. For the CDR3, the DNA is TGTGCCAACAGAACAGGGACAGGGGCGCAGGCCTTGGGTTTCACTGAAGCTTTCTTT. The chain uses TRBV21-1 and TRBJ1-1; the table's D call of TRBD1 was not tested on the DNA. TRBV21-1 is a recognized pseudogene. CDR3 size: 19 residues.

This rearrangement joins TRBV9 to TRBJ2-2; D is perhaps TRBD1 (7 bases). This CDR3 has 15 amino acids. V shed 6 bases and J shed 1 base, with 13 bases lying between them. Looked up from germline, CDR1 is SGDLS and CDR2 is YYNGEE. The CDR3 spells CASTAGTENTGELFF. CDR3 coding DNA: TGTGCCAGCACGGCGGGGACAGAGAACACCGGGGAGCTGTTTTTT.

The chain uses TRBV10-3 and TRBJ2-3, with 8 bases fitting TRBD2. The CDR3 extends over 16 amino acids. Germline CDR1 and CDR2: ENHRY and SYGVKD. V dropped 0 bases and J dropped 5; count of bases not matched to a gene: 7. DNA of the CDR3: TGTGCCATCAGTGAGTCGTCCGGGCTAGCGGGAGATACGCAGTATTTT. Its protein is CAISESSGLAGDTQYF.

This clone was seen a handful of times. The chain uses TRBV6-5 and TRBJ1-2; no firm D call. With 5 bases removed from V and 4 bases from J, the gap between germline ends came to 11 bases. This CDR3 comprises 13 residues. The germline V gene has CDR1 MNHEY and CDR2 SVGAGI. CDR3 coding DNA: TGTGCCAGCAGTACCACGGGTGGCTATGGCTACACCTTC. This gives the protein CASSTTGGYGYTF.

The chain has TRBV28 and TRBJ1-2; possibly TRBD1 for D (6 bases). Germline loops: CDR1 MDHEN, CDR2 SYDVKM. V was cut by 7 bases and J by 8 bases, with 11 bases left in between. This CDR3 spans 11 amino acids. The CDR3 DNA is TGTGCCAGCAAGGGGGGGGACGGCTACACCTTC. Translated, it gives CASKGGDGYTF.

This sequence joins TRBV9 and TRBJ2-1; D might be TRBD1 (7 bases). Trimming removed 5 bases at V and 5 bases at J, with 14 bases between. Germline-derived CDR1 and CDR2 are SGDLS and YYNGEE. This CDR3 is built from 14 residues. CDR3 protein: CASRAGQNDNEQFF. The CDR3, as DNA: TGTGCCAGCAGGGCGGGACAGAATGACAATGAGCAGTTCTTC.

This rearrangement joins TRBV5-1 to TRBJ2-1; a weak D match, TRBD2 (5 bases). The CDR3 sequence is 18 residues long. V was pared by 0 bases and J by 2 bases, with 18 bases between. Germline CDR1 reads SGHRS; CDR2 reads YFSETQ. In DNA form, the CDR3 reads TGCGCCAGCAGCTTGGCCCCTCCGGAGCGGACCACCTACAATGAGCAGTTCTTC. Translation gives CASSLAPPERTTYNEQFF.

V and J are TRBV28 and TRBJ1-2, with TRBD1 identical over 11 bases. Per the germline V gene, CDR1 is MDHEN and CDR2 is SYDVKM. There are 16 residues in the CDR3. The V gene end was trimmed by 1 base and the J gene end by 2 bases; junction bases not matched to a gene: 3. As DNA, the CDR3 is TGTGCCAGCAGTTTATCCGGACAGGGGGCGAACTATGGCTACACCTTC. Translation gives CASSLSGQGANYGYTF.

The chain couples TRBV9 to TRBJ2-3; D gene ambiguous. V dropped 1 base and J dropped 2 bases, with 5 bases sitting between them. Germline V CDR1 and CDR2: SGDLS, YYNGEE. CDR3 size: 13 residues. The CDR3 protein is CASSVTPTDTQYF. DNA for the CDR3: TGTGCCAGCAGCGTAACTCCCACAGATACGCAGTATTTT.

CDR3 protein: CASSYRGGNTEAFF. The CDR3 DNA follows: TGTGCCAGCAGTTATAGGGGGGGGAACACTGAAGCTTTCTTT. The chain joins TRBV6-5 to TRBJ1-1, with D perhaps matching TRBD1 (6 bases). CDR1 is MNHEY and CDR2 is SVGAGI in the germline V gene. This CDR3 is built from 14 residues. With 3 bases removed from V and 1 base from J, the gap between germline ends came to 9 bases.

The chain couples TRBV5-6 to TRBJ1-1; D gene unclear. The CDR3 length is 18 residues. The germline CDR1 and CDR2 sequences are SGHDT and YYEEEE. V was shortened by 4 bases and J by 1 base, with 23 bases between the two germline ends. CDR3 sequence (DNA): TGTGCCAGCAGCCCCCCGGGCCGACGGGGATGGTGGAACACTGAAGCTTTCTTT. Protein product: CASSPPGRRGWWNTEAFF.

V and J are TRBV29-1 and TRBJ2-7, with TRBD1 matching over 10 bases. This CDR3 has 13 amino acids. CDR1 is SQVTM and CDR2 is ANQGSEA in the germline V gene. V trimming: 6 bases; J trimming: 1 base; junction bases outside the gene matches: 3. Here the CDR3 reads CSVRQGASYEQYF. CDR3 in DNA: TGCAGCGTACGACAGGGGGCATCCTACGAGCAGTACTTC.

The chain has TRBV19 and TRBJ1-5; the D gene is possibly TRBD1 (5 bases). The germline V gene has CDR1 LNHDA and CDR2 SQIVND (reference sequence). Deletions cut 1 base from V and 3 bases from J, with 10 bases between. This CDR3 is built from 15 residues. As DNA, the CDR3 is TGTGCCAGTAGTATAGGGGGCGGATACAATCAGCCCCAGCATTTT. Translation gives CASSIGGGYNQPQHF.